This TCR beta chain emerged from a study of blood T cell repertoires in COVID-19. Profiling relied on immunoSEQ multiplex PCR, and the TCRdb table lists in-frame clones only, not all of them. The sample yields about 52,000 clones, just under 90% seen once. V lost 5 bases to trimming and J lost 3 bases; unmatched junction nucleotides: 10. This CDR3 has 16 residues. The germline gives CDR1 LNHDA, CDR2 SQIVND (reference sequence). The chain links TRBV19 to TRBJ1-1, with 9 bases identical to TRBD1. This clonotype originated in a man at least 80 years old with active or convalescent COVID-19. Sample: peripheral blood. CDR3 sequence reads: CASSLYSGTGHTEAFF. CDR3 DNA sequence: TGTGCCAGTAGTCTGTACTCCGGGACAGGGCACACTGAAGCTTTCTTT.